This T cell receptor beta chain was sequenced during a study of blood T cell dynamics during melanoma immunotherapy. The time point denotes: week 3, after first cycle of checkpoint inhibitor. TCRdb keeps only in-frame clones here, not all; method: immunoSEQ multiplex PCR. The sample lists some 4,300 clones, more than 60% occurring once. J was trimmed by 5 bases and V by 0 bases; bases with no gene match: 7. Germline values: CDR1 SGHRS, CDR2 YFSETQ. The CDR3 totals 15 residues. This TCR was recovered from a human donor with melanoma. Here the sequenced sample was blood, taken from a patient treated with checkpoint blockade. V is TRBV5-1 and J is TRBJ2-5; TRBD2 agrees at 7 bases. The CDR3 loop reads CASSLDGRWDETQYF. CDR3 DNA: TGCGCCAGCAGCTTGGACGGGAGGTGGGATGAGACCCAGTACTTC.